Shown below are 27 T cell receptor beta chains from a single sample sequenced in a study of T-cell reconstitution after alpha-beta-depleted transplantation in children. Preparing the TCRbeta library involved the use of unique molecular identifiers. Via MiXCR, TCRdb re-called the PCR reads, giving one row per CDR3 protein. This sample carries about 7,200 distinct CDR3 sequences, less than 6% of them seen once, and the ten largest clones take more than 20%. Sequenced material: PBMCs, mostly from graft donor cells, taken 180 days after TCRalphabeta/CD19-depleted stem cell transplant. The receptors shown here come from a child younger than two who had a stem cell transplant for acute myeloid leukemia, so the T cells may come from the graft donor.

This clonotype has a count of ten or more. CDR3 DNA sequence: TGTGCCAGCAGCCTCGGGACTAGCGGGGGTTTCGGAGAGACCCAGTACTTC. The encoded protein is CASSLGTSGGFGETQYF. The genes are TRBV11-2 and TRBJ2-5; 14 bases line up with TRBD2. Germline-derived CDR1 and CDR2 are SGHAT and FQNNGV. This CDR3 region has 17 residues. The V segment lost 5 bases and the J segment 4 bases; nucleotides outside the gene matches: 9.

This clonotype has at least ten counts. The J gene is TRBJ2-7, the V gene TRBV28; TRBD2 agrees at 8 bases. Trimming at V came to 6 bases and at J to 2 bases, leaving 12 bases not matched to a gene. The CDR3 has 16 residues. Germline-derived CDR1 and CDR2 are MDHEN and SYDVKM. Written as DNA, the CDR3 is TGTGCCAGCAGGTCGGCGTCGGGAGGGCCGCCCTACGAGCAGTACTTC. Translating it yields CASRSASGGPPYEQYF. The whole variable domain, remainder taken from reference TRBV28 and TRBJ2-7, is DVKVTQSSRYLVKRTGEKVFLECVQDMDHENMFWYRQDPGLGLRLIYFSYDVKMKEKGDIPEGYSVSREKKERFSLILESASTNQTSMYLCASRSASGGPPYEQYFGPGTRLTVT.

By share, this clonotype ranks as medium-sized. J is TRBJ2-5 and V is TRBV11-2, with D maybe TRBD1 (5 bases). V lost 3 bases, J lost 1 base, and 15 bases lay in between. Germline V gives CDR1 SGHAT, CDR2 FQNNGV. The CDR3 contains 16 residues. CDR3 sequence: CASSLAGPPTQETQYF. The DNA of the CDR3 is TGTGCCAGCAGCTTGGCAGGGCCACCTACCCAAGAGACCCAGTACTTC.

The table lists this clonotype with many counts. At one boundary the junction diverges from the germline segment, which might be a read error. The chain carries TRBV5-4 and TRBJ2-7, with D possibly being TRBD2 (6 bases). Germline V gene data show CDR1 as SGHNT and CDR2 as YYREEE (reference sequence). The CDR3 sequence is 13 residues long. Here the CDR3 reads CASSPTSSHEQYF. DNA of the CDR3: TGTGCCAGCAGCCCTACTAGCTCCCACGAGCAGTACTTC.

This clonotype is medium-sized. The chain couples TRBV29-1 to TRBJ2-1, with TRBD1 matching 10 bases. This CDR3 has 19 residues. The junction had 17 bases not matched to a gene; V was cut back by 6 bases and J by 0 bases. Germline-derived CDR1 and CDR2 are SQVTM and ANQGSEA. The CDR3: CSVGGDRGNRSSSYNEQFF. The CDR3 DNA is TGCAGCGTCGGGGGGGACAGGGGAAACCGATCAAGCTCCTACAATGAGCAGTTCTTC.

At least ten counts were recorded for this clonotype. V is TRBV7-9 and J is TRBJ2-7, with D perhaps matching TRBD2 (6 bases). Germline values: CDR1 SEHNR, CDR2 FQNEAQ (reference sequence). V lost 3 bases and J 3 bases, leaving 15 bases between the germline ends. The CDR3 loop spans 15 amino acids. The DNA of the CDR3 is TGTGCCAGCAGCTTTGGGGGGAATCACCACTACGAGCAGTACTTC. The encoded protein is CASSFGGNHHYEQYF.

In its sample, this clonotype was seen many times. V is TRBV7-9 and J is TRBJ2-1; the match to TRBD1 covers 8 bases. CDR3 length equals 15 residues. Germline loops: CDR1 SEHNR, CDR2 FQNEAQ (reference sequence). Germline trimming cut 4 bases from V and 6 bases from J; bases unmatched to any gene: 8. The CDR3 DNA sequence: TGTGCCAGCAGCTCGTTACAGGGGGGAGTCAATGAGCAGTTCTTC. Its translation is CASSSLQGGVNEQFF.

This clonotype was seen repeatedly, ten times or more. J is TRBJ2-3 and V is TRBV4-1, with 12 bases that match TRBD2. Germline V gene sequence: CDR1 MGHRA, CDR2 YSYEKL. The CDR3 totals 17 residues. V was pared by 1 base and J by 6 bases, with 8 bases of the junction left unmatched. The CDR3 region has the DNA TGCGCCAGCAGCCAAGGGGCTAGCGGGAGGGCCGGTGATACGCAGTATTTT. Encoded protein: CASSQGASGRAGDTQYF.

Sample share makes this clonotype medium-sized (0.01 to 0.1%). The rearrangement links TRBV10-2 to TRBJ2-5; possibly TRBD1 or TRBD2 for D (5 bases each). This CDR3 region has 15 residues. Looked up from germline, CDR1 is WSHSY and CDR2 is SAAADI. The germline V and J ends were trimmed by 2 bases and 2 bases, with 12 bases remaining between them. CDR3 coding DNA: TGCGCCAGCAGTGAGAATGGGGGAGTTCAAGAGACCCAGTACTTC. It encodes CASSENGGVQETQYF.

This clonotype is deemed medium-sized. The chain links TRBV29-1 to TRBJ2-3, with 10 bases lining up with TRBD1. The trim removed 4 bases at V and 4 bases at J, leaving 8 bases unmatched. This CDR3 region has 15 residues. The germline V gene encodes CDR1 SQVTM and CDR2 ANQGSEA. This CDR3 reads CSVGPGDRGPDTQYF. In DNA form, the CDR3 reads TGCAGCGTTGGGCCCGGCGACAGGGGGCCAGATACGCAGTATTTT.

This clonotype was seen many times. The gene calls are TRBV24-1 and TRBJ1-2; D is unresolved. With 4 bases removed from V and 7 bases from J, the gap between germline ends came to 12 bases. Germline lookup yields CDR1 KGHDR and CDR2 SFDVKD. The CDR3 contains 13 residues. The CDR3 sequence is CATSDESYGGYTF. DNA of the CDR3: TGTGCCACCAGTGACGAGTCGTACGGTGGCTACACCTTC.

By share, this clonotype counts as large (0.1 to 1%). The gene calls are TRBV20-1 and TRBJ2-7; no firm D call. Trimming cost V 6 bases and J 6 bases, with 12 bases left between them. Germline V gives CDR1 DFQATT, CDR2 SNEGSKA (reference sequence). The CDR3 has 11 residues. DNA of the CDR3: TGCAGTGCCTTTGGAAATCGCGAGCAGTACTTC. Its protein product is CSAFGNREQYF.

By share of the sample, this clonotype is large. CDR3 in amino acids: CASRNPSYNEQFF. DNA of the CDR3: TGTGCCAGCAGAAATCCCTCCTACAATGAGCAGTTCTTC. The V call is TRBV28, the J call TRBJ2-1; D not certain. This CDR3 is built from 13 residues. CDR1 and CDR2 (germline): MDHEN, SYDVKM. The V and J ends lost 6 bases and 0 bases respectively, with 6 bases between them.

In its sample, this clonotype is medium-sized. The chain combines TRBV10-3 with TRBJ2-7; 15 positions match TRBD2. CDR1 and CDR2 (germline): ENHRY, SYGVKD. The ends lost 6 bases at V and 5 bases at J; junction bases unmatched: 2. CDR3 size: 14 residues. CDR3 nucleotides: TGTGCCATCAGCGGGACTAGCGGGAGGAACGAGCAGTACTTC. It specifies CAISGTSGRNEQYF.

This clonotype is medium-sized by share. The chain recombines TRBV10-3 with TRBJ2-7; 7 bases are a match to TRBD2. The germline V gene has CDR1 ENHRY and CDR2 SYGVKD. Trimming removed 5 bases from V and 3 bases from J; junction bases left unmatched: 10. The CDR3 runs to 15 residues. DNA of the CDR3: TGTGCCATCAGTTCCCCCCCTAGCGGAGACTACGAGCAGTACTTC. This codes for CAISSPPSGDYEQYF.

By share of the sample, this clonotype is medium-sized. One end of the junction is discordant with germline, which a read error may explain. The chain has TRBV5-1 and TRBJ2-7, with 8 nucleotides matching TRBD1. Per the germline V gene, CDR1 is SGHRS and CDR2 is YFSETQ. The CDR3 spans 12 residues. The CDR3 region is CASSLSRDRPHF. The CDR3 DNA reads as TGCGCCAGCAGCTTATCGCGGGACAGGCCCCACTTC.

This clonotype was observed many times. The CDR3 loop reads CASNPAGGTGELFF. The DNA for the CDR3 is TGTGCCAGCAACCCGGCAGGGGGCACCGGGGAGCTGTTTTTT. This chain joins TRBV28 and TRBJ2-2, with 7 bases that match TRBD1. Germline V gives CDR1 MDHEN, CDR2 SYDVKM. The J segment lost 4 bases and the V segment lost 7 bases, leaving 6 bases of the junction unmatched. CDR3 size: 14 residues.

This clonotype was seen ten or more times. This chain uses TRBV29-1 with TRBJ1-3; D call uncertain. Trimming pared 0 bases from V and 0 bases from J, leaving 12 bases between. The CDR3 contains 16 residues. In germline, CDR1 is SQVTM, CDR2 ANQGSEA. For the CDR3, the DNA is TGCAGCGTTGAAGATCTGAGTCGAAGCTCTGGAAACACCATATATTTT. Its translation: CSVEDLSRSSGNTIYF. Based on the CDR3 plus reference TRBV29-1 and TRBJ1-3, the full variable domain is SAVISQKPSRDICQRGTSLTIQCQVDSQVTMMFWYRQQPGQSLTLIATANQGSEATYESGFVIDKFPISRPNLTFSTLTVSNMSPEDSSIYLCSVEDLSRSSGNTIYFGEGSWLTVV.

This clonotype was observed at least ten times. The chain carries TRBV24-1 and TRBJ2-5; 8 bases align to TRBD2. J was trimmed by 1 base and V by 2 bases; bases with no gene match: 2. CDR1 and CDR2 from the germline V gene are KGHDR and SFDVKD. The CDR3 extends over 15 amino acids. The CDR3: CATSDYAGGQETQYF. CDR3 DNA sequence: TGTGCCACCAGTGATTACGCGGGAGGCCAAGAGACCCAGTACTTC.

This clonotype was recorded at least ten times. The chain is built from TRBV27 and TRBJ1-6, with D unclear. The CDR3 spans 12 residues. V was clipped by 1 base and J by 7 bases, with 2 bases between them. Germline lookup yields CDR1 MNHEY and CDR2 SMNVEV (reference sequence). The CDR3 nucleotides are TGTGCCAGCAGTTTATTGAATTCACCCCTCCACTTT. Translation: CASSLLNSPLHF.

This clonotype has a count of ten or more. The DNA for the CDR3 is TGTGCCAGCAGCGTCCAGGGGGACCAAGAGACCCAGTACTTC. Its protein product is CASSVQGDQETQYF. The chain links TRBV9 to TRBJ2-5; 7 bases align to TRBD1. The trim removed 2 bases at V and 0 bases at J, leaving 1 base unmatched. This CDR3 has 14 amino acids. Germline V gives CDR1 SGDLS, CDR2 YYNGEE.

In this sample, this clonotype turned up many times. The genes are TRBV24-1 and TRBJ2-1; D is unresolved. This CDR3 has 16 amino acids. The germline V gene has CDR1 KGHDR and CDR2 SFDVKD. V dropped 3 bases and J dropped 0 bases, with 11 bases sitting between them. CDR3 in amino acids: CATSDMDAPSYNEQFF. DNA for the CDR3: TGTGCCACCAGTGATATGGACGCTCCCTCCTACAATGAGCAGTTCTTC.

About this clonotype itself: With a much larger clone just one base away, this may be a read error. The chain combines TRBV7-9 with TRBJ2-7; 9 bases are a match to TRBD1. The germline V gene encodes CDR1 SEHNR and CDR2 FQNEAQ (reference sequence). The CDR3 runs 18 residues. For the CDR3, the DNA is TGTGCCACCAGCCCCGGCGGGGGACAGGGTGGTCGGACCTACGAGCAGTACTTC. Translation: CATSPGGGQGGRTYEQYF.

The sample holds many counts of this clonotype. The CDR3 DNA follows: TGCAGCATCTTCGTAGGGGGCCGGGATGAGCAGTTCTTC. This gives the protein CSIFVGGRDEQFF. V and J are TRBV29-1 and TRBJ2-1; 7 nucleotides line up with TRBD1. CDR1 and CDR2 from the germline V gene are SQVTM and ANQGSEA. Germline trimming cut 8 bases from V and 8 bases from J; bases unmatched to any gene: 12. This CDR3 comprises 13 residues.

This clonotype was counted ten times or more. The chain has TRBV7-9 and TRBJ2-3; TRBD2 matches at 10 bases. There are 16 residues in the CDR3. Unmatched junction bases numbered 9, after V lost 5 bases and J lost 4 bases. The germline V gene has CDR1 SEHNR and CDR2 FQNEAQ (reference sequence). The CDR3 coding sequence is TGTGCCAGCAGCCCCAGGCTAGCGGGAGTGGCAGATACGCAGTATTTT. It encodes CASSPRLAGVADTQYF.

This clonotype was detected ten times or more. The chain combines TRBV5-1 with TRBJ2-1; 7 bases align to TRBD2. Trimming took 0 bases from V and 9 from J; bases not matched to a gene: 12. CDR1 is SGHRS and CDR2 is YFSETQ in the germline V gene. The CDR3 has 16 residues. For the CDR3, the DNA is TGCGCCAGCAGCTTGGGATCCGGGAGGAATGAGGGTGAGCAGTTCTTC. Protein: CASSLGSGRNEGEQFF.

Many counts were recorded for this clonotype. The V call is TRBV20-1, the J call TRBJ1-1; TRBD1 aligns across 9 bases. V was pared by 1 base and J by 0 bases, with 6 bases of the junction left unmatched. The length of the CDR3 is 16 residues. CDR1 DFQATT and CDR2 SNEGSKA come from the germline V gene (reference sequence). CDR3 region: CSARVPGTGMNTEAFF. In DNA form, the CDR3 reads TGCAGTGCTAGAGTTCCAGGGACAGGGATGAACACTGAAGCTTTCTTT.